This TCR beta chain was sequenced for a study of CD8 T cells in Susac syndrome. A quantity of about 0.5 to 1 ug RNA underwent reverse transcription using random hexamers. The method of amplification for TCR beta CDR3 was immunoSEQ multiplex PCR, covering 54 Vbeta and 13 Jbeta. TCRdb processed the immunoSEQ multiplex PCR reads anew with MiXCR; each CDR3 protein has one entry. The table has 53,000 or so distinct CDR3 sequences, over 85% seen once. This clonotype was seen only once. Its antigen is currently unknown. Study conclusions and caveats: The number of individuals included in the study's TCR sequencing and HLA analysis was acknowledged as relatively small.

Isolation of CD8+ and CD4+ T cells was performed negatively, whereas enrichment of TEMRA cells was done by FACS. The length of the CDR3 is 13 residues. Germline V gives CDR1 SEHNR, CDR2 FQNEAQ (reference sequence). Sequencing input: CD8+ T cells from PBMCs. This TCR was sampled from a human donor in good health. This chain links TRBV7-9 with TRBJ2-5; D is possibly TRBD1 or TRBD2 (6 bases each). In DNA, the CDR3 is TGTTCGGGGGAAGGGGGTAGCCAAGAGACCCAGTACTTC. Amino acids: CSGEGGSQETQYF.